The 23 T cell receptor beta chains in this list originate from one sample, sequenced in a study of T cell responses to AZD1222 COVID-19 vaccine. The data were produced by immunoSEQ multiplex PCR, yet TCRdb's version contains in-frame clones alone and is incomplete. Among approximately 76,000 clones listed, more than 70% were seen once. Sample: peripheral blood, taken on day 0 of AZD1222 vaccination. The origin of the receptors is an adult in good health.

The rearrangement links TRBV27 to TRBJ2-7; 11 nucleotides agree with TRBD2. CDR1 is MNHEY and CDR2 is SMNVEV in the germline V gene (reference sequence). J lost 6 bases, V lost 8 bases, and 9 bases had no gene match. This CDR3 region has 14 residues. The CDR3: CASHPLAGALEQYF. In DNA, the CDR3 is TGTGCCAGCCATCCACTAGCGGGAGCCCTCGAGCAGTACTTC.

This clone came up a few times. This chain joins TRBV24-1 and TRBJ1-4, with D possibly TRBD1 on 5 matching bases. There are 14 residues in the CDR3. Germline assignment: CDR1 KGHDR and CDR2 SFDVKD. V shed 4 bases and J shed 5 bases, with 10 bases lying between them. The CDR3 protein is CATSESGPNEKLFF. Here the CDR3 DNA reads TGTGCCACCAGTGAGTCAGGGCCCAATGAAAAACTGTTTTTT.

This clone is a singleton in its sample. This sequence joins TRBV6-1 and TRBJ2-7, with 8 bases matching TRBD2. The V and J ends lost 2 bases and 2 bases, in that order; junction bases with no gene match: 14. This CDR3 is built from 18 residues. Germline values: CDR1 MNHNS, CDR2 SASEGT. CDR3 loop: CASSESRASGFPAYEQYF. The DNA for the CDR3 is TGTGCCAGCAGTGAAAGTCGGGCTAGCGGGTTCCCTGCCTACGAGCAGTACTTC.

CDR3 region: CASSPSLGGVTYEQYF. CDR3 nucleotides: TGCGCCAGCAGCCCTTCCTTAGGGGGGGTGACCTACGAGCAGTACTTC. The chain carries TRBV4-1 and TRBJ2-7; D is perhaps TRBD2 (7 bases). Germline values: CDR1 MGHRA, CDR2 YSYEKL. The CDR3 is 16 amino acids. The germline V and J ends were trimmed by 4 bases and 2 bases, with 18 bases remaining between them.

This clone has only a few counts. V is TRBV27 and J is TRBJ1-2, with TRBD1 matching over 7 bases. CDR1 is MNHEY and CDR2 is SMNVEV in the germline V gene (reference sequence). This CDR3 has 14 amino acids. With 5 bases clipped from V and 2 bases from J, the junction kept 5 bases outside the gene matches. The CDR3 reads CASSPGGRNYGYTF. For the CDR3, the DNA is TGTGCCAGCAGTCCAGGGGGTCGGAACTATGGCTACACCTTC.

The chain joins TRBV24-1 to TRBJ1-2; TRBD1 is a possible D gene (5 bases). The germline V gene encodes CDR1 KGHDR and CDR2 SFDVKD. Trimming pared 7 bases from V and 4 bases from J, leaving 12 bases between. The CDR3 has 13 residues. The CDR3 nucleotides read TGTGCCACCAGATCCCGGGACTCCTATGGCTACACCTTC. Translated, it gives CATRSRDSYGYTF.

CDR3 DNA: TGTGCCAGCAGCGTAGGAATTAATACGCAGTATTTT. It yields the protein CASSVGINTQYF. The genes are TRBV9 and TRBJ2-3; D remains ambiguous. The CDR3 loop spans 12 amino acids. Germline V CDR1 and CDR2: SGDLS, YYNGEE. V lost 0 bases to trimming and J lost 7 bases, with 6 bases between them.

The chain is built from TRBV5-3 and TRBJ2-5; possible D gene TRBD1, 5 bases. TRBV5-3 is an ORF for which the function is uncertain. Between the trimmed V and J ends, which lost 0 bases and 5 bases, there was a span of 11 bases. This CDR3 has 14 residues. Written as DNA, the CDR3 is TGTGCCAGAAGCTTGGGGCAGGGCCGCGAGACCCAGTACTTC. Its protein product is CARSLGQGRETQYF.

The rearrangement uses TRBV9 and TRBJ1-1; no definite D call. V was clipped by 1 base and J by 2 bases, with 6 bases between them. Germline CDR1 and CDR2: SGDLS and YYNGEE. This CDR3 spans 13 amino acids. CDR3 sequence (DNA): TGTGCCAGCAGCGTAATGTATAACACTGAAGCTTTCTTT. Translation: CASSVMYNTEAFF.

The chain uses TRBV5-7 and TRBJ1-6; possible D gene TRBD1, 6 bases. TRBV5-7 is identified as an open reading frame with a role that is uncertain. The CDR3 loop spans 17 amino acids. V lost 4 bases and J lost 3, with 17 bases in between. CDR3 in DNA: TGTGCCAGCAGCCCGATAGGGGGGGAGCTCTATAATTCACCCCTCCACTTT. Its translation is CASSPIGGELYNSPLHF.

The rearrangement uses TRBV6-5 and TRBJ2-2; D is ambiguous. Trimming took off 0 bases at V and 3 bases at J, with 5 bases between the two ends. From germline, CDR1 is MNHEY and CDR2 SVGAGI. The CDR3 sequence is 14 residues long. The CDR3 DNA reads TGTGCCAGCAGTTACTCATCGTACACCGGGGAGCTGTTTTTT. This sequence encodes CASSYSSYTGELFF.

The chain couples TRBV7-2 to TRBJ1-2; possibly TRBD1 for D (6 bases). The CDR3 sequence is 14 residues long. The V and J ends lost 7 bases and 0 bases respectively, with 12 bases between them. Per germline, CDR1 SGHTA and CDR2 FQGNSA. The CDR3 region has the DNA TGTGCCAGCACCGACCGGACAGCTAACTATGGCTACACCTTC. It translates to CASTDRTANYGYTF.

In nucleotides, the CDR3 is TGCAGCGCCACCTACACGAGTAGTTCCTACGAGCAGTACTTC. Protein: CSATYTSSSYEQYF. This rearrangement joins TRBV29-1 to TRBJ2-7; D is ambiguous. Germline loops: CDR1 SQVTM, CDR2 ANQGSEA. This CDR3 has 14 amino acids. V shed 7 bases and J shed 1 base, with 17 bases lying between them.

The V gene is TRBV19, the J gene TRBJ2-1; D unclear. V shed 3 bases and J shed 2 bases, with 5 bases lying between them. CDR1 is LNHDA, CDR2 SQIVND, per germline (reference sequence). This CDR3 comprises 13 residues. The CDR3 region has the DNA TGTGCCAGTAGTATCCAGGCCTACAATGAGCAGTTCTTC. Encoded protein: CASSIQAYNEQFF.

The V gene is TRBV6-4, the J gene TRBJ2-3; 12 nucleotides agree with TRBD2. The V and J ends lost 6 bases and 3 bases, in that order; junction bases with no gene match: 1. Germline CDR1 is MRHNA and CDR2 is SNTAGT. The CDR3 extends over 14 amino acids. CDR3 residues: CASSGTSGTDTQYF. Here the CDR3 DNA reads TGTGCCAGCAGCGGGACTAGCGGGACAGATACGCAGTATTTT.

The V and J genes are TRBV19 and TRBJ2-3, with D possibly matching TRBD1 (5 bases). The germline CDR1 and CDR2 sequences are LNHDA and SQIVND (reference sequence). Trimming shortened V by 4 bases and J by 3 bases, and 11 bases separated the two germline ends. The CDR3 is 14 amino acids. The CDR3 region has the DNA TGTGCCAGTAGTAGTTTAGGGGTAACAGATACGCAGTATTTT. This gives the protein CASSSLGVTDTQYF.

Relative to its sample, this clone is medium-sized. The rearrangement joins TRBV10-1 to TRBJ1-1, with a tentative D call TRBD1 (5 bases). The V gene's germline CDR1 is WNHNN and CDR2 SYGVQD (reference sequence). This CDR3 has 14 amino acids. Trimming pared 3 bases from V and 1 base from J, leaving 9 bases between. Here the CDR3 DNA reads TGCGCCAGCAGTGACCCCGGACAGAACACTGAAGCTTTCTTT. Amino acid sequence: CASSDPGQNTEAFF.

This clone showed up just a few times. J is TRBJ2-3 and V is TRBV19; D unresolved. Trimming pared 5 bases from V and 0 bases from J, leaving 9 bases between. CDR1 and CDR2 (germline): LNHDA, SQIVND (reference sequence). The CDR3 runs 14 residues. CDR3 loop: CASSWLGSTDTQYF. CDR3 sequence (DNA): TGTGCCAGTAGTTGGCTCGGAAGCACAGATACGCAGTATTTT.

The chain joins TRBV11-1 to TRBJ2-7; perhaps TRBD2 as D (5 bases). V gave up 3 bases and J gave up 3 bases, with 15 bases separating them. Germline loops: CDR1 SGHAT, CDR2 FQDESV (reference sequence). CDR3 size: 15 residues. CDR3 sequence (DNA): TGTGCCAGCAGCTTGTCCGACCGAGGGTTCTACGAGCAGTACTTC. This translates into CASSLSDRGFYEQYF.

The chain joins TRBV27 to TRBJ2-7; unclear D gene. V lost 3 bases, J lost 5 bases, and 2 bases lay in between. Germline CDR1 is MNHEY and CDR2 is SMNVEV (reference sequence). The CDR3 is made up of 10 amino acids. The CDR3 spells CASSFNEQYF. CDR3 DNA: TGTGCCAGCAGTTTTAACGAGCAGTACTTC.

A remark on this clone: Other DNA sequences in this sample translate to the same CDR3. Here the CDR3 reads CSATSYEQYF. The CDR3 bases are TGCAGTGCCACGTCCTACGAGCAGTACTTC. V usage is TRBV20-1 and J usage is TRBJ2-7; D gene ambiguous. Germline V gene sequence: CDR1 DFQATT, CDR2 SNEGSKA (reference sequence). This CDR3 has 10 residues. Trimming pared 6 bases from V and 1 base from J, leaving 4 bases between.

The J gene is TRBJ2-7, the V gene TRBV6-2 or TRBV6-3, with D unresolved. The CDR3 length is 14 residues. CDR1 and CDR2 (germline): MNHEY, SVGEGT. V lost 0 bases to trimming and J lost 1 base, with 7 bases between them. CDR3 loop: CASSYSVGSYEQYF. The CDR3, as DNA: TGTGCCAGCAGTTACTCGGTCGGATCCTACGAGCAGTACTTC.

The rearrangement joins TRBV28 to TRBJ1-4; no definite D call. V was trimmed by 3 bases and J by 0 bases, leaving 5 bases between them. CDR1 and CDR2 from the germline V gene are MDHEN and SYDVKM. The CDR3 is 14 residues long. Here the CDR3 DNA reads TGTGCCAGCAGTTTGTTGTCAACTAATGAAAAACTGTTTTTT. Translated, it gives CASSLLSTNEKLFF.